This is a list of T cell receptor beta chains from one sample in a study of OX40 agonist ivuxolimab in advanced cancers. The protocol was immunoSEQ multiplex PCR, while the TCRdb copy is restricted to in-frame clones and leaves out a portion. The data show some 110,000 clones, with about 90% seen just once and under 0.85% held by the top ten. The sample here was CD4+ or CD8+ T cells sorted from blood, taken in a trial of the OX40 agonist ivuxolimab. These receptors came from an adult with an advanced solid tumor such as melanoma, head and neck, liver or kidney cancer. The CDR3 runs from the conserved cysteine through the conserved F or W. D genes are given only for firm matches. Some rows mark clone size as missing; the rest say once, few, many or name a class of expanded clone.

CDR3nt: TGTGCCTGGAGTCGGGACACTAGCAACGTCCTGACTTTC
CDR3aa: CAWSRDTSNVLTF
v_gene: TRBV30
abundance: -
d_gene: -
j_gene: TRBJ2-6

CDR3nt: TGTGCCAGCAGTGAAGTTGACCGGGTTGAGCAGTACTTC
CDR3aa: CASSEVDRVEQYF
v_gene: TRBV6-1
abundance: -
d_gene: -
j_gene: TRBJ2-7

CDR3nt: TGTGCCAGCAGCGTTGATTCCTTGGGGGGCACTGAAGCTTTCTTT
CDR3aa: CASSVDSLGGTEAFF
v_gene: TRBV7-8
abundance: -
d_gene: -
j_gene: TRBJ1-1

CDR3nt: TGTGCCAGCAGCTTTTGGCTAGCGGGAAGCGCCTACGAGCAGTACTTC
CDR3aa: CASSFWLAGSAYEQYF
v_gene: TRBV7-2
abundance: -
d_gene: TRBD2
j_gene: TRBJ2-7

CDR3nt: TGTGCCAGCAGCAAAAATGGGCAGGGGGCTGTAAAACTGTTTTTT
CDR3aa: CASSKNGQGAVKLFF
v_gene: TRBV5-6
abundance: once
d_gene: TRBD1
j_gene: TRBJ1-4

CDR3nt: TGTGCCAGCAGTCTGGACAACTACCAGAACACTGAAGCTTTCTTT
CDR3aa: CASSLDNYQNTEAFF
v_gene: TRBV27
abundance: -
d_gene: -
j_gene: TRBJ1-1

CDR3nt: TGTGCCAGCAGCTTAATGATGGTGAACACTGAAGCTTTCTTT
CDR3aa: CASSLMMVNTEAFF
v_gene: TRBV7-8
abundance: -
d_gene: -
j_gene: TRBJ1-1

CDR3nt: TGCGCCAGCAGCCAACCGGGACTAGCGGGAGGTTATGAGTACGAGCAGTACTTC
CDR3aa: CASSQPGLAGGYEYEQYF
v_gene: TRBV5-1
abundance: once
d_gene: TRBD2
j_gene: TRBJ2-7

CDR3nt: TGTGCCAGCAGCTTAGTTTATGGGACAGCCTATGGCTACACCTTC
CDR3aa: CASSLVYGTAYGYTF
v_gene: TRBV7-9
abundance: once
d_gene: TRBD1
j_gene: TRBJ1-2

CDR3nt: TGTGCCAGCAGCCGTCAGGGGGCGAGAGAAAAACTGTTTTTT
CDR3aa: CASSRQGAREKLFF
v_gene: TRBV14
abundance: -
d_gene: TRBD1
j_gene: TRBJ1-4

CDR3nt: TGTGCCAGCTCACCAGAGAATGAGCAGTTCTTC
CDR3aa: CASSPENEQFF
v_gene: TRBV18
abundance: -
d_gene: -
j_gene: TRBJ2-1

CDR3nt: TGTGCCAGCAGCTTGCTCTACAATGAGCAGTTCTTC
CDR3aa: CASSLLYNEQFF
v_gene: TRBV7-9
abundance: few
d_gene: -
j_gene: TRBJ2-1

CDR3nt: TGTGCCATCACCGGGACAGACTCCTACGAGCAGTACTTC
CDR3aa: CAITGTDSYEQYF
v_gene: TRBV2
abundance: -
d_gene: TRBD1
j_gene: TRBJ2-7

CDR3nt: TGTGCCAGCAGCGTAGGTATAGGGAATGATGGAAACACCATATATTTT
CDR3aa: CASSVGIGNDGNTIYF
v_gene: TRBV9
abundance: -
d_gene: -
j_gene: TRBJ1-3

CDR3nt: TGTGCCAGCACCTCAAGGAAGGCTCTAGGAAACACTGAAGCTTTCTTT
CDR3aa: CASTSRKALGNTEAFF
v_gene: TRBV14
abundance: -
d_gene: -
j_gene: TRBJ1-1

CDR3nt: TGTGCCAGCAGCCCCGAACGGAGGGAGACCCAGTACTTC
CDR3aa: CASSPERRETQYF
v_gene: TRBV7-2
abundance: -
d_gene: -
j_gene: TRBJ2-5

CDR3nt: TGTGCCAGCAGTTTTAGGGCTGGGTGGTCCTCCTACGAGCAGTACTTC
CDR3aa: CASSFRAGWSSYEQYF
v_gene: TRBV27
abundance: -
d_gene: -
j_gene: TRBJ2-7

CDR3nt: TGTGCCAGTAGTATAGGCCAAGAGACCCAGTACTTC
CDR3aa: CASSIGQETQYF
v_gene: TRBV19
abundance: -
d_gene: -
j_gene: TRBJ2-5

CDR3nt: TGTGCCAGCAGTTTATCCCTGGCGTCGGGAAAACTGTTTTTT
CDR3aa: CASSLSLASGKLFF
v_gene: TRBV27
abundance: -
d_gene: -
j_gene: TRBJ1-4

CDR3nt: TGTGCCAGCAGTTTAGGGCAAATCTTAAACACTGAAGCTTTCTTT
CDR3aa: CASSLGQILNTEAFF
v_gene: TRBV28
abundance: -
d_gene: -
j_gene: TRBJ1-1

CDR3nt: TGTGCCAGTAGTATGAATGCCCTCTACGAGCAGTACTTC
CDR3aa: CASSMNALYEQYF
v_gene: TRBV19
abundance: -
d_gene: -
j_gene: TRBJ2-7

CDR3nt: TGTGCCAGCAGCCCAGACAGGGGACATGGCTACACCTTC
CDR3aa: CASSPDRGHGYTF
v_gene: TRBV25-1
abundance: few
d_gene: TRBD1
j_gene: TRBJ1-2

CDR3nt: TGTGCCAGCTCACCACCGGAAGGGCGTAACACTGAAGCTTTCTTT
CDR3aa: CASSPPEGRNTEAFF
v_gene: TRBV18
abundance: -
d_gene: -
j_gene: TRBJ1-1

CDR3nt: TGTGCCAGCAGCGTAGGGATGGGTGGCACTGAAGCTTTCTTT
CDR3aa: CASSVGMGGTEAFF
v_gene: TRBV9
abundance: -
d_gene: -
j_gene: TRBJ1-1

CDR3nt: TGTGCCAGCAGTTCACAGGGTTTTTATGGCTACACCTTC
CDR3aa: CASSSQGFYGYTF
v_gene: TRBV27
abundance: -
d_gene: -
j_gene: TRBJ1-2

CDR3nt: TGTGCCAGCAGCCCGCGACAGGTTCAGAACACTGAAGCTTTCTTT
CDR3aa: CASSPRQVQNTEAFF
v_gene: TRBV9
abundance: -
d_gene: -
j_gene: TRBJ1-1

CDR3nt: TGCGCCAGCAGCTTGGGACCACCGAACACTGAAGCTTTCTTT
CDR3aa: CASSLGPPNTEAFF
v_gene: TRBV5-1
abundance: -
d_gene: -
j_gene: TRBJ1-1

CDR3nt: TGTGCCAGCAGCTTGGCCCCCCAACTTTGGGACGAGCAGTACTTC
CDR3aa: CASSLAPQLWDEQYF
v_gene: TRBV5-5
abundance: -
d_gene: -
j_gene: TRBJ2-7

CDR3nt: TGTGCCAGCAGTCTGGAAGAGGGTCGTGGCTACACCTTC
CDR3aa: CASSLEEGRGYTF
v_gene: TRBV28
abundance: -
d_gene: -
j_gene: TRBJ1-2

CDR3nt: TGTGCCAGCAGCTCACCCCGACGACTAGCGGGCCCCTACGAGCAGTACTTC
CDR3aa: CASSSPRRLAGPYEQYF
v_gene: TRBV28
abundance: -
d_gene: TRBD2
j_gene: TRBJ2-7

CDR3nt: TGTGCCAGCAGTCCCAGTCTCGGACAGGTATACTATGGCTACACCTTC
CDR3aa: CASSPSLGQVYYGYTF
v_gene: TRBV27
abundance: -
d_gene: TRBD1
j_gene: TRBJ1-2

CDR3nt: TGTGCCATCAGCCTCAGCTCGGGGACACAAGAGACCCAGTACTTC
CDR3aa: CAISLSSGTQETQYF
v_gene: TRBV10-3
abundance: -
d_gene: -
j_gene: TRBJ2-5

CDR3nt: TGTGTCAGTAGTAAAACTATAGGACAGGGGGCGGACGAGCAGTACTTC
CDR3aa: CVSSKTIGQGADEQYF
v_gene: TRBV19
abundance: -
d_gene: TRBD1
j_gene: TRBJ2-7

CDR3nt: TGTGCCAGCAGCTTAATGGCTGAAGCTTTCTTT
CDR3aa: CASSLMAEAFF
v_gene: TRBV11-2
abundance: -
d_gene: -
j_gene: TRBJ1-1

CDR3nt: TGTGCCAGCAGACGGGACAGACAGTATGAAGCTTTCTTT
CDR3aa: CASRRDRQYEAFF
v_gene: TRBV6-5
abundance: -
d_gene: TRBD1
j_gene: TRBJ1-1

CDR3nt: TGTGCCAGTCAGCGCGGGAAGAGCAATGAGCAGTTCTTC
CDR3aa: CASQRGKSNEQFF
v_gene: TRBV27
abundance: -
d_gene: -
j_gene: TRBJ2-1

CDR3nt: TGTGCCAGCAGCCAAGAGCTTGGATACGAGCAGTACTTC
CDR3aa: CASSQELGYEQYF
v_gene: TRBV4-2
abundance: once
d_gene: -
j_gene: TRBJ2-7

CDR3nt: TGTGCCAGCAGTCCCCCCTTGGCAGCTGGATATGGCTACACCTTC
CDR3aa: CASSPPLAAGYGYTF
v_gene: TRBV28
abundance: -
d_gene: -
j_gene: TRBJ1-2

CDR3nt: TGTGCTAGTGGTTCGACAGGGGATGGTGGCTACACCTTC
CDR3aa: CASGSTGDGGYTF
v_gene: TRBV12-5
abundance: -
d_gene: TRBD1
j_gene: TRBJ1-2

CDR3nt: TGTGCCAGCAGCCCGACAGGGACTAGCACAGATACGCAGTATTTT
CDR3aa: CASSPTGTSTDTQYF
v_gene: TRBV7-9
abundance: -
d_gene: -
j_gene: TRBJ2-3

CDR3nt: TGTGCCAGCAGTCCCCAGGGGCCATCGGGAAACATTCAGTACTTC
CDR3aa: CASSPQGPSGNIQYF
v_gene: TRBV28
abundance: -
d_gene: -
j_gene: TRBJ2-4

CDR3nt: TGTGCCAGCAGCCCACAGGGCTATAATGAAAAACTGTTTTTT
CDR3aa: CASSPQGYNEKLFF
v_gene: TRBV28
abundance: once
d_gene: -
j_gene: TRBJ1-4

CDR3nt: TGTGCCAGCCTAGGGGCTGGCTCCTACGAGCAGTACTTC
CDR3aa: CASLGAGSYEQYF
v_gene: TRBV28
abundance: once
d_gene: -
j_gene: TRBJ2-7

CDR3nt: TGTGCCAGCAACGTCCAAAATCGGTGGGGGTCAGGCGGGGCTAGCACAGATACGCAGTATTTT
CDR3aa: CASNVQNRWGSGGASTDTQYF
v_gene: TRBV2
abundance: -
d_gene: -
j_gene: TRBJ2-3

CDR3nt: TGCGCCAGCAGCTTGGTGGGGGACTCCAATAATGGTGGCTACACCTTC
CDR3aa: CASSLVGDSNNGGYTF
v_gene: TRBV5-1
abundance: -
d_gene: -
j_gene: TRBJ1-2

CDR3nt: TGCGCCAGCAGCTTGGCCCTGCAGAAAGTGAACACTGAAGCTTTCTTT
CDR3aa: CASSLALQKVNTEAFF
v_gene: TRBV5-1
abundance: -
d_gene: -
j_gene: TRBJ1-1

CDR3nt: TGTGCCAGCAGCCTGGGGGACCTAACCTACTTC
CDR3aa: CASSLGDLTYF
v_gene: TRBV7-9
abundance: few
d_gene: -
j_gene: TRBJ2-4

CDR3nt: TGCGCCAGCACCGACTCCGTTGGAGAGACCCAGTACTTC
CDR3aa: CASTDSVGETQYF
v_gene: TRBV5-1
abundance: -
d_gene: -
j_gene: TRBJ2-5

CDR3nt: TGTGCCAGCAGTGGGGACAGGTTTAGCTCCTACAATGAGCAGTTCTTC
CDR3aa: CASSGDRFSSYNEQFF
v_gene: TRBV28
abundance: -
d_gene: TRBD1
j_gene: TRBJ2-1

CDR3nt: TGTGCCAGTAGTATGCGGGAGGGCACCTACGAGCAGTACTTC
CDR3aa: CASSMREGTYEQYF
v_gene: TRBV19
abundance: -
d_gene: TRBD2
j_gene: TRBJ2-7

CDR3nt: TGTGCCAGCAGCACACCACAGGGTTACGAGCAGTACTTC
CDR3aa: CASSTPQGYEQYF
v_gene: TRBV7-6
abundance: -
d_gene: -
j_gene: TRBJ2-7